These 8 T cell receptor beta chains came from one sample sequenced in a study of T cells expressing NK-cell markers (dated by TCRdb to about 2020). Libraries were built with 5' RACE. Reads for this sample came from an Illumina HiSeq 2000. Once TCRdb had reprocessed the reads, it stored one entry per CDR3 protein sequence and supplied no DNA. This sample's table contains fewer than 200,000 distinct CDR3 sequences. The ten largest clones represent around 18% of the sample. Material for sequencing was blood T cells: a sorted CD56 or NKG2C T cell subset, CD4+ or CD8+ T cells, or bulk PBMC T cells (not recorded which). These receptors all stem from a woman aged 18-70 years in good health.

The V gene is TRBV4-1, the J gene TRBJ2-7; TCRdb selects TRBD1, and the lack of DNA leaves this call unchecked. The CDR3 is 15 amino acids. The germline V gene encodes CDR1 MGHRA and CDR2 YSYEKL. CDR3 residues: CASSPLGGGYYEQYF.

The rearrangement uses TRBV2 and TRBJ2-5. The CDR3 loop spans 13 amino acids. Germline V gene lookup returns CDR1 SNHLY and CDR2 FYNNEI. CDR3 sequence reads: CASSVRAKETQYF.

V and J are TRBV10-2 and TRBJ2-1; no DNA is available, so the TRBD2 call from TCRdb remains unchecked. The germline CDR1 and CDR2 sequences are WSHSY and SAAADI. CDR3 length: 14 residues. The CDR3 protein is CASPSGGPYNEQFF.

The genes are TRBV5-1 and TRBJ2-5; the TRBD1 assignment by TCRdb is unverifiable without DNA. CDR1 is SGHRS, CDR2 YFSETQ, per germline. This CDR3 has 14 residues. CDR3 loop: CASRRAQGEETQYF.

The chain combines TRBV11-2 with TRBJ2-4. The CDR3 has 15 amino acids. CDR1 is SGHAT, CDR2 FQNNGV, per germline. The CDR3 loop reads CASSLRGLAKNIQYF.

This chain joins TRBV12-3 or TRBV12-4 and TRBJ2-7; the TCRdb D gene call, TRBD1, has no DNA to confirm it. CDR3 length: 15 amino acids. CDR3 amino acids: CASGRDRGIDYEQYF.

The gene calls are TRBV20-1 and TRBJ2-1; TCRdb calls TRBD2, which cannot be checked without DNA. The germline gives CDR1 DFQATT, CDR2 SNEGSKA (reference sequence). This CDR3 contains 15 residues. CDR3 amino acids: CSAWSTSGNRNEQFF.

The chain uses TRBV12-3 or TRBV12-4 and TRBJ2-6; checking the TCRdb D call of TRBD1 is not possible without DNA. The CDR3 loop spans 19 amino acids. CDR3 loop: CASSFTPGQGMRGANVLTF.